This TCR beta chain originates from a study of glioma-infiltrating T cells after dendritic cell vaccination. The CDR3 runs 17 residues. Germline V CDR1 and CDR2: LNHDA, SQIVND (reference sequence). V shed 5 bases, J shed 4 bases, and the junction held 11 bases outside the gene matches. Regarding time point: after dendritic cell vaccination, including at tumor progression/relapse. The repertoire was sequenced with immunoSEQ multiplex PCR; TCRdb's copy has only in-frame clones and lacks some. The table records some 58,000 clones, about 85% of them present only once. The V and J genes are TRBV19 and TRBJ1-2; the match to TRBD1 covers 12 bases. The sequenced sample was blood, obtained after dendritic cell vaccination. The receptor was isolated from a human donor with glioblastoma. The CDR3 DNA reads as TGTGCCAGTAGTCCGGGGACAGGGGGCGCGAGGAGCTATGGCTACACCTTC. Encoded protein: CASSPGTGGARSYGYTF.